Reported below is one T cell receptor beta chain. Naive CD8 cells lacked CD45RO, underwent positive selection for CCR7 and left out terminally differentiated effector memory CD45RA+ cells. The sample originates from a study of shared clonotypes between healthy human individuals. The data were produced by immunoSEQ multiplex PCR, yet TCRdb's version contains in-frame clones alone and is incomplete. The profile shows millions of clones, approximately 94% of them singletons. Trimming took 2 bases from V and 3 from J; bases not matched to a gene: 6. The germline V gene has CDR1 MNHNS and CDR2 SASEGT. CDR3 length: 16 residues.

This TCR came from a man aged 18 to 35 in good health. This chain joins TRBV6-1 and TRBJ2-1, with TRBD2 identical over 8 bases. Sequencing was carried out using naive CD8+ T cells sorted from blood. As DNA, the CDR3 is TGTGCCAGCAGTGAAACAGGACTAGCTGGCTACAATGAGCAGTTCTTC. Encoded protein: CASSETGLAGYNEQFF.